A single sample is the source of the 6 T cell receptor beta chains below, sequenced in a study of blood T cell repertoires in COVID-19. Generated by immunoSEQ multiplex PCR, the TCRdb table keeps only in-frame clones and is missing some. The table has 150,000 to 200,000 clones, roughly 88% seen once. The source material was PBMCs or T cells enriched from blood (not recorded which). The receptors originated from a woman under 30 who had recovered from COVID-19.

The rearrangement links TRBV3-1 (or the pseudogene TRBV3-2) to TRBJ2-1; 11 nucleotides match TRBD2. The germline gives CDR1 LGHDT, CDR2 YNNKEL (reference sequence). This CDR3 spans 16 amino acids. V lost 5 bases, J lost 9 bases, and 12 bases stayed unmatched. In DNA, the CDR3 is TGTGCCAGCAGCTCACGCACTAGCGGGGGAACCGGTGAGCAGTTCTTC. Protein sequence: CASSSRTSGGTGEQFF.

The J gene is TRBJ1-3, the V gene TRBV18, with D possibly being TRBD1 (5 bases). CDR3 size: 17 residues. V lost 2 bases and J lost 2, with 16 bases in between. Germline values: CDR1 KGHSH, CDR2 LQKENI. The CDR3 bases are TGTGCCAGCTCACCAAACGCCCCTACGGACACTGGAAACACCATATATTTT. Protein sequence: CASSPNAPTDTGNTIYF.

This clone was detected only once. The CDR3: CASSEEGVQTPLHF. CDR3 bases: TGTGCCAGCAGTGAAGAGGGGGTCCAAACACCCCTCCACTTT. The chain recombines TRBV6-1 with TRBJ1-6; tentative D call: TRBD1 (6 bases). V gave up 1 base and J gave up 11 bases, with 12 bases separating them. The germline gives CDR1 MNHNS, CDR2 SASEGT. The CDR3 extends over 14 amino acids.

This chain joins TRBV29-1 and TRBJ1-5; D possibly corresponds to TRBD1 (5 bases). CDR3 length equals 13 residues. Deletions cut 4 bases from V and 6 bases from J, with 13 bases between. Germline-derived CDR1 and CDR2 are SQVTM and ANQGSEA. CDR3 amino acids: CSVVAREGQPQHF. CDR3 DNA sequence: TGCAGCGTTGTGGCCAGGGAGGGTCAGCCCCAGCATTTT.

This clone was seen only once. This rearrangement joins TRBV19 to TRBJ1-1; a possible D gene is TRBD1 (6 bases). This CDR3 comprises 13 residues. The germline V gene encodes CDR1 LNHDA and CDR2 SQIVND (reference sequence). Trimming shortened V by 1 base and J by 5 bases, and 8 bases separated the two germline ends. CDR3 amino acids: CASSIGGQTEAFF. CDR3 DNA sequence: TGTGCCAGTAGTATAGGGGGGCAGACTGAAGCTTTCTTT.

The chain uses TRBV4-1 and TRBJ2-7; a possible D gene is TRBD1 (7 bases). The CDR3 contains 15 residues. CDR1 and CDR2 from the germline V gene are MGHRA and YSYEKL. The V and J ends lost 1 base and 0 bases respectively, with 10 bases between them. CDR3: CASSQVEGASYEQYF. Written as DNA, the CDR3 is TGCGCCAGCAGCCAAGTGGAGGGGGCCTCCTACGAGCAGTACTTC.